There are a few counts of the clone carrying this T cell receptor (beta chain). With V trimmed by 7 bases and J by 2 bases, 15 bases remained unmatched. The CDR3 is 16 amino acids. CDR1 is SGHRS and CDR2 is YFSETQ in the germline V gene. This specimen belongs to a study of identical twins. TCRdb independently ran MiXCR on the 5' RACE reads; one entry per CDR3 protein. The data show around 570,000 distinct CDR3 sequences, 9.6% seen once. The sample also formed part of further work on yellow fever vaccine responses in identical twins.

The sample taken for sequencing was PBMCs. The gene calls are TRBV5-1 and TRBJ2-7, with 7 positions matching TRBD2. The TCR sequence derives from a woman aged 18-30 years in good health. The CDR3 nucleotides are TGCGCCAGCCGATTCCAAAGCGGGACTGGAACCTACGAGCAGTACTTC. It translates to CASRFQSGTGTYEQYF.